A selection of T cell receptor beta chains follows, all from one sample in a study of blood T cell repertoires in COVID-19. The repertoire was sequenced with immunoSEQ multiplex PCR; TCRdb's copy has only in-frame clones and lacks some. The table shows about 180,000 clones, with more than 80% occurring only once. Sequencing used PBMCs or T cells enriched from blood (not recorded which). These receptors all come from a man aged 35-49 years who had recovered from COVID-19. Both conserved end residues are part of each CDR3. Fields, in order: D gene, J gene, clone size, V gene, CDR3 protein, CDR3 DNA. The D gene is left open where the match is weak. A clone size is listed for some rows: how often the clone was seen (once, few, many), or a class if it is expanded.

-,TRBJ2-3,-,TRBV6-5,CASSNRASTDTQYF,TGTGCCAGCAGTAACAGGGCTTCCACAGATACGCAGTATTTT
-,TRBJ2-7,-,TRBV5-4,CASSLGLREMGYEQYF,TGTGCCAGCAGCTTGGGCCTTCGGGAGATGGGCTACGAGCAGTACTTC
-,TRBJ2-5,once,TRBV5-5,CASSLFTGEETQYF,TGTGCCAGCAGCTTGTTTACCGGGGAAGAGACCCAGTACTTC
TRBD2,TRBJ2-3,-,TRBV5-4,CASSLIASGVDTQYF,TGTGCCAGCAGCTTGATTGCTAGCGGGGTGGATACGCAGTATTTT
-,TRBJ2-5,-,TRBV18,CASSPPAAGVETQYF,TGTGCCAGCTCACCACCGGCAGCCGGGGTGGAGACCCAGTACTTC
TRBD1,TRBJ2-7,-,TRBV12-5,CASGLTGTGSYEQYF,TGTGCTAGTGGGCTGACCGGGACAGGGAGCTACGAGCAGTACTTC
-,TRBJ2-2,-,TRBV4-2,CASTQVPNTGELFF,TGTGCCAGCACGCAGGTCCCGAACACCGGGGAGCTGTTTTTT
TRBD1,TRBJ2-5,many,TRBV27,CASSLGQAIGTQYF,TGTGCCAGCAGTTTAGGACAGGCAATAGGGACCCAGTACTTC
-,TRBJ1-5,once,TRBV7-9,CASSLGGHQPQHF,TGTGCCAGCAGCTTGGGGGGGCATCAGCCCCAGCATTTT
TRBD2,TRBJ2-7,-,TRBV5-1,CASSPIPGLTYEQYF,TGCGCCAGCAGCCCTATCCCGGGACTAACCTACGAGCAGTACTTC
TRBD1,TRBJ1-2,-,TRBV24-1,CATSEPGQYGYTF,TGTGCCACCAGTGAGCCGGGACAGTATGGCTACACCTTC
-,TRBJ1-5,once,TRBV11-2,CASTDGSQPQHF,TGTGCCAGCACTGACGGGTCTCAGCCCCAGCATTTT
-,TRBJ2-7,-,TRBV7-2,CASSLEAGYEQYF,TGTGCCAGCAGCTTAGAAGCAGGCTACGAGCAGTACTTC
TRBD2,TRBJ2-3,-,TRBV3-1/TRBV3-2,CASSQDRASGVQLTDTQYF,TGTGCCAGCAGCCAAGACCGCGCTAGCGGGGTGCAATTGACAGATACGCAGTATTTT
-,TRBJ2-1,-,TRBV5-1,CASSLSTGNYNEQFF,TGCGCCAGCAGCTTGTCCACAGGGAACTACAATGAGCAGTTCTTC
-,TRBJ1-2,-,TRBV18,CASSPGQRQGGYTF,TGTGCCAGCTCACCGGGGCAGCGTCAGGGAGGCTACACCTTC
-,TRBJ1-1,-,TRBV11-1,CASSLGAMTEAFF,TGTGCCAGCAGCTTAGGGGCCATGACTGAAGCTTTCTTT
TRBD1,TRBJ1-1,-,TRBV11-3,CASSLRTGHHEAFF,TGTGCCAGCAGCTTACGGACAGGGCACCATGAAGCTTTCTTT
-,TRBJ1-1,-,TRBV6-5,CASSYFQGSKTEAFF,TGTGCCAGCAGTTACTTTCAGGGTTCAAAAACTGAAGCTTTCTTT
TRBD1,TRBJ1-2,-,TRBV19,CASSIVQGAYGYTF,TGTGCCAGTAGTATTGTACAGGGGGCCTATGGCTACACCTTC
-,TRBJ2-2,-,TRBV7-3,CASSLKSTGELFF,TGTGCCAGCAGCTTAAAATCTACCGGGGAGCTGTTTTTT
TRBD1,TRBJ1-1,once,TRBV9,CASSVVGQGAEAFF,TGTGCCAGCAGCGTAGTTGGACAGGGGGCTGAAGCTTTCTTT
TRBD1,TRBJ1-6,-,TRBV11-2,CASSLGQGRTYNSPLHF,TGTGCCAGCAGCTTAGGACAGGGGAGAACCTATAATTCACCCCTCCACTTT
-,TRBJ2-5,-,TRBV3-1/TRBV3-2,CASSQQVGETQYF,TGTGCCAGCAGCCAGCAGGTTGGAGAGACCCAGTACTTC
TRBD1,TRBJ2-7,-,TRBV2,CATRQGNFYEQYF,TGTGCCACCAGACAGGGCAATTTCTACGAGCAGTACTTC
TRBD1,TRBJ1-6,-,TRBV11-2,CASSGQGAENSPLHF,TGTGCCAGCAGCGGACAGGGGGCGGAAAATTCACCCCTCCACTTT
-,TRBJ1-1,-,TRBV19,CASRLTGSTEAFF,TGTGCCAGTAGATTAACAGGGTCCACGGAAGCTTTCTTT
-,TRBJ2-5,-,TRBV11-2,CASSLDTERQRQETQYF,TGTGCCAGCAGCTTAGATACAGAGAGACAGAGACAAGAGACCCAGTACTTC
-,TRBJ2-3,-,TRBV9,CASSLSAGNTDTQYF,TGTGCCAGCAGCCTTAGCGCTGGGAACACAGATACGCAGTATTTT
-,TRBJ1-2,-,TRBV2,CASSEALFVAEGYTF,TGTGCCAGCAGTGAAGCTTTATTTGTCGCGGAAGGCTACACCTTC
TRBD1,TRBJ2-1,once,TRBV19,CASTPGGLYNEQFF,TGTGCCAGTACCCCAGGGGGCCTTTACAATGAGCAGTTCTTC
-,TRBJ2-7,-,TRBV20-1,CSASEGSYEQYF,TGCAGTGCTAGTGAGGGGAGCTACGAGCAGTACTTC
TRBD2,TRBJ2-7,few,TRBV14,CASSRPAGTTNKQYF,TGTGCCAGCAGCCGACCCGCCGGGACTACAAACAAGCAGTACTTC
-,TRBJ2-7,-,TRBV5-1,CASSLGDAGKQYF,TGCGCCAGCAGCTTGGGGGATGCAGGGAAGCAGTACTTC
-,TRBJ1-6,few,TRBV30,CAWSASRQSSYNSPLHF,TGTGCCTGGAGTGCCTCCCGACAGAGCTCCTATAATTCACCCCTCCACTTT
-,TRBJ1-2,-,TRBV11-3,CASSSQGSEGYTF,TGTGCCAGCAGCTCACAGGGTTCGGAAGGCTACACCTTC
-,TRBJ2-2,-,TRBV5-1,CASSLDTGQGTGELFF,TGCGCCAGCAGCTTGGATACCGGGCAGGGCACCGGGGAGCTGTTTTTT
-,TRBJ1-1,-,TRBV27,CASSLSQGLGTEAFF,TGTGCCAGCAGTTTATCTCAGGGTTTGGGAACTGAAGCTTTCTTT
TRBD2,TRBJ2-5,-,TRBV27,CASSLTSGRETQYF,TGTGCCAGCAGTTTAACTAGCGGGAGGGAGACCCAGTACTTC
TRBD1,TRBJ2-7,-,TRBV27,CASSRRPGQGYEQYF,TGTGCCAGCAGCCGAAGACCGGGACAGGGCTACGAGCAGTACTTC
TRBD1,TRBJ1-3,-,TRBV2,CASTWDRSSSGNTIYF,TGTGCCAGCACCTGGGACAGATCGAGCTCTGGAAACACCATATATTTT
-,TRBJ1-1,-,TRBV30,CAWARGWGANTEAFF,TGTGCCTGGGCCCGGGGGTGGGGAGCGAACACTGAAGCTTTCTTT
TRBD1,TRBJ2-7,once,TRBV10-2,CASSAGTGGAEQYF,TGCGCCAGCAGTGCCGGGACAGGGGGCGCCGAGCAGTACTTC
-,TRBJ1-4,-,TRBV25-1,CASSEKQATNEKLFF,TGTGCCAGCAGTGAGAAACAGGCAACTAATGAAAAACTGTTTTTT
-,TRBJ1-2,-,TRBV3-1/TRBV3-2,CASSQVGDPIYGYTF,TGTGCCAGCAGCCAAGTAGGAGACCCGATCTATGGCTACACCTTC
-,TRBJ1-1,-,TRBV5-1,CASSLEGQNTEAFF,TGCGCCAGCAGCTTGGAGGGACAGAACACTGAAGCTTTCTTT
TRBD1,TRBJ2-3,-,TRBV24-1,CATSDRTPGTGWADTQYF,TGTGCCACCAGTGATCGCACACCCGGGACAGGGTGGGCAGATACGCAGTATTTT
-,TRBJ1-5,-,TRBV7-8,CASSITGSSSYINQPQHF,TGTGCCAGCAGCATAACAGGGTCCTCTTCTTATATCAATCAGCCCCAGCATTTT